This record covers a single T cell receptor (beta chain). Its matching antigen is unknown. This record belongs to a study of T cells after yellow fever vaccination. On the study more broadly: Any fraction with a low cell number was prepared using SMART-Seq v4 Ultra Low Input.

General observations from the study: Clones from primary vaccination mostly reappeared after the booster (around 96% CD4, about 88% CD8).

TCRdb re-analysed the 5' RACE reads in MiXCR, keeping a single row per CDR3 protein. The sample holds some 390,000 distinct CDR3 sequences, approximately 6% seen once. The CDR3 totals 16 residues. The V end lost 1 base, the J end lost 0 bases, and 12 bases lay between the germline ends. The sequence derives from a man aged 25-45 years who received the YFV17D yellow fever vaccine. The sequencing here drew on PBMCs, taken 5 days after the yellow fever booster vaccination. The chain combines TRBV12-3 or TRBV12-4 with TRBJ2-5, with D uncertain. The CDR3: CASSLGATLYQETQYF. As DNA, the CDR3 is TGTGCCAGCAGTTTAGGTGCTACCTTGTACCAAGAGACCCAGTACTTC.